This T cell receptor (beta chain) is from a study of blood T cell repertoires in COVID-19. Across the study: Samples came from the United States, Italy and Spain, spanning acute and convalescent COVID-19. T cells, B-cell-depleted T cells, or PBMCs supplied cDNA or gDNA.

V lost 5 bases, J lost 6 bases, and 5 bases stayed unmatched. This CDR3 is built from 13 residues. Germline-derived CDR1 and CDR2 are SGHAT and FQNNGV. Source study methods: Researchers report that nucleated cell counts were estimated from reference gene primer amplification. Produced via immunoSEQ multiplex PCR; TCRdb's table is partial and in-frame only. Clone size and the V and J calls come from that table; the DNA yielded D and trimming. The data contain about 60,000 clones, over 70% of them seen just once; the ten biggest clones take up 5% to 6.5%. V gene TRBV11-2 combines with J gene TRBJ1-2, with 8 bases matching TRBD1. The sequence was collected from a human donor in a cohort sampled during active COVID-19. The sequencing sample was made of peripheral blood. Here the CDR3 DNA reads TGTGCCAGCAGCGAGGGACAGGTAGATGGCTACACCTTC. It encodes CASSEGQVDGYTF.